This T cell receptor beta chain stems from a study of shared clonotypes between healthy human individuals. On the study more broadly: CD4 naive and CD4 memory each took three plates per donor, while CD8 naive took two and CD8 memory one.

Study-level points and caveats: It was observed that around 5% of naive CD4 clonotypes were shared across several donors. Donors were few, which limited the genetic and exposure-history diversity represented. An expected dependence of interdonor clonotype sharing on sequencing depth was noted.

Sequencing was performed with immunoSEQ multiplex PCR; in TCRdb, only in-frame clones are kept and a portion is missing. The sample has around 2,000,000 clones, less than 95% seen once; the top ten hold 1.2%. The naive CD8 subset, CD45RO-negative cells positively selected for CCR7, excluded terminally differentiated effector memory CD45RA+ cells. V shed 2 bases and J shed 1 base, with 14 bases lying between them. In germline, CDR1 is MGHRA, CDR2 YSYEKL. The CDR3 is made up of 16 amino acids. About this clone: Its cognate antigen is unknown.

The sample consisted of naive CD8+ T cells sorted from blood. The receptor's source is a man aged 18 to 30 in good health. The J gene is TRBJ1-1, the V gene TRBV4-1; D remains ambiguous. CDR3 bases: TGCGCCAGCAGCCAACCCCGGGCCGGAGAGAACACTGAAGCTTTCTTT. Protein product: CASSQPRAGENTEAFF.